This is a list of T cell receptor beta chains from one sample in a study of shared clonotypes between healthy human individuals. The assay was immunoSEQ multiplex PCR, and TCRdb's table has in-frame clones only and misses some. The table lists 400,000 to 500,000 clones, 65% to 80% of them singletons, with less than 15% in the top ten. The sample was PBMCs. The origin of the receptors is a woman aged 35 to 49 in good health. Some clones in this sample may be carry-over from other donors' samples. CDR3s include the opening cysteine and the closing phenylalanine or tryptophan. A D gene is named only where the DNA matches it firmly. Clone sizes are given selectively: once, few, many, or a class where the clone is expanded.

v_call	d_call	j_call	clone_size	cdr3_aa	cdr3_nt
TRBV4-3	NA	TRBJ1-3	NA	CASSQDHHGGLYSGNTIYF	TGCGCCAGCAGCCAAGACCACCATGGAGGACTTTACTCTGGAAACACCATATATTTT
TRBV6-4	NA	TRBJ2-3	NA	CAVAASSTDTQYF	TGTGCCGTCGCCGCGTCCAGCACAGATACGCAGTATTTT
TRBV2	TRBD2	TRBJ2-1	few	CASLAGGTYNEQFF	TGTGCCAGCTTGGCGGGAGGGACCTACAATGAGCAGTTCTTC
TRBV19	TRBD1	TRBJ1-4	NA	CASSPVVDRGFNEKLFF	TGTGCCAGTAGTCCGGTCGTCGACAGGGGATTTAATGAAAAACTGTTTTTT
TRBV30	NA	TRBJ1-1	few	CAWSAQRNTEAFF	TGTGCCTGGAGCGCTCAAAGGAACACTGAAGCTTTCTTT
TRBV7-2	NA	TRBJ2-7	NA	CASSLGQAFYEQYF	TGTGCCAGCAGCTTAGGTCAGGCTTTCTACGAGCAGTACTTC
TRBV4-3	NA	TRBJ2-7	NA	CASSQRAASPYEQYF	TGCGCCAGCAGCCAGAGGGCGGCTAGTCCCTACGAGCAGTACTTC
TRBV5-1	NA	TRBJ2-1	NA	CASSLPSGYEQFF	TGCGCCAGCAGCTTGCCCTCCGGTTATGAGCAGTTCTTC
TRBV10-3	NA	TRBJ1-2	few	CAISAGVGYTF	TGTGCCATCAGTGCAGGGGTTGGCTACACCTTC
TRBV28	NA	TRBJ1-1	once	CASSSPLGTEAFF	TGTGCCAGCAGTTCTCCCCTGGGGACTGAAGCTTTCTTT
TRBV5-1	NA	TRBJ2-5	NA	CASSAIQGETQYF	TGCGCCAGCAGCGCGATACAGGGAGAGACCCAGTACTTC
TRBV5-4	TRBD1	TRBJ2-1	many	CASSILGQGAVSYNEQFF	TGTGCCAGCAGCATCCTGGGACAGGGGGCAGTCTCCTACAATGAGCAGTTCTTC
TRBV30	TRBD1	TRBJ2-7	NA	CAWSLPGTGAEQYF	TGTGCCTGGAGTCTCCCCGGGACAGGGGCCGAGCAGTACTTC
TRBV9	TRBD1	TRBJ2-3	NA	CASSVAGPGQGDTQYF	TGTGCCAGCAGCGTAGCGGGCCCGGGACAGGGAGATACGCAGTATTTT
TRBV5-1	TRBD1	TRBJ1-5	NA	CASSRTGGNQPQHF	TGCGCCAGCAGCCGGACAGGAGGCAATCAGCCCCAGCATTTT
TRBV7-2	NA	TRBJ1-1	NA	CASSARQTWNTEAFF	TGTGCCAGCAGCGCTCGACAGACCTGGAACACTGAAGCTTTCTTT
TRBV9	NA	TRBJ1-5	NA	CASSPGDNQPQHF	TGTGCCAGCAGTCCAGGGGACAATCAGCCCCAGCATTTT
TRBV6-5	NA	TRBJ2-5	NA	CASSSTPLRGETQYF	TGTGCCAGCAGTTCCACCCCCCTCAGGGGAGAGACCCAGTACTTC
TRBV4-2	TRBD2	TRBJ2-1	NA	CASSLRTSVTFNEQFF	TGTGCCAGCAGCCTTCGGACTAGCGTCACGTTCAATGAGCAGTTCTTC
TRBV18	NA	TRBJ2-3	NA	CASSRGDTQYF	TGTGCCAGCTCACGGGGGGATACGCAGTATTTT
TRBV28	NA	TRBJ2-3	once	CATEGGAGTDTQYF	TGTGCCACCGAGGGGGGGGCGGGCACAGATACGCAGTATTTT
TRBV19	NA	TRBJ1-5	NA	CASSIEQAGQPQHF	TGTGCCAGTAGTATTGAGCAGGCTGGCCAGCCCCAGCATTTT
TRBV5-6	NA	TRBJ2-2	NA	CASSSMNTGELFF	TGTGCCAGCAGCTCCATGAACACCGGGGAGCTGTTTTTT
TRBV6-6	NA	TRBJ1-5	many	CASRLDAQPQHF	TGTGCCAGCAGACTTGACGCTCAGCCCCAGCATTTT
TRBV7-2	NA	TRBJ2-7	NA	CASSPRSGLYEQYF	TGTGCCAGCAGCCCTCGCAGCGGACTATACGAGCAGTACTTC
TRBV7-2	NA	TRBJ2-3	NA	CASSLVGGITDTQYF	TGTGCCAGCAGCTTAGTTGGCGGGATCACAGATACGCAGTATTTT
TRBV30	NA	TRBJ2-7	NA	CAWRDPRWPFTYEQYF	TGTGCCTGGAGGGACCCTCGGTGGCCTTTTACCTACGAGCAGTACTTC
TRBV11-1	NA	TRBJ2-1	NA	CASSMGRYNEQFF	TGTGCCAGCTCCATGGGCCGATACAATGAGCAGTTCTTC
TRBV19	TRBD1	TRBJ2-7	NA	CASSTSHNRGHLEQYF	TGTGCCAGTAGTACCTCCCACAACAGGGGGCATCTCGAGCAGTACTTC
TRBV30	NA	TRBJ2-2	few	CAWSVLSSGELFF	TGTGCCTGGAGTGTCCTTTCTTCCGGGGAGCTGTTTTTT
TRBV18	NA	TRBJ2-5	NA	CASSAIDGVGETQYF	TGTGCCAGCTCAGCGATAGACGGGGTAGGGGAGACCCAGTACTTC
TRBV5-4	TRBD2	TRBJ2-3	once	CASSLVGGADTQYF	TGTGCCAGCAGCTTGGTTGGGGGGGCAGATACGCAGTATTTT
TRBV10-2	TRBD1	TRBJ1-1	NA	CASSEQGARDTEAFF	TGCGCCAGCAGTGAACAGGGGGCGCGGGACACTGAAGCTTTCTTT
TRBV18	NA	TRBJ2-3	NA	CASSPPSSGTDTQYF	TGTGCCAGCTCACCACCGTCTAGCGGCACAGATACGCAGTATTTT
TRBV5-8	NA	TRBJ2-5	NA	CASSVSGGAQETQYF	TGTGCCAGCAGCGTTAGCGGAGGGGCTCAAGAGACCCAGTACTTC
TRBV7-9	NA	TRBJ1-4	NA	CASSFPLGENEKLFF	TGTGCCAGCAGCTTTCCCCTGGGAGAGAATGAAAAACTGTTTTTT
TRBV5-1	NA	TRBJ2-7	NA	CASSSGGPTAFAYEQYF	TGCGCCAGCAGCTCCGGGGGCCCGACGGCCTTCGCCTACGAGCAGTACTTC
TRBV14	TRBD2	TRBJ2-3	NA	CASSQVTSGRINTQYF	TGTGCCAGCAGCCAAGTGACTAGCGGGAGAATCAATACGCAGTATTTT
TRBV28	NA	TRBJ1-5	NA	CASSSPPGRGYNQPQHF	TGTGCCAGCAGTTCGCCCCCCGGGAGGGGCTACAATCAGCCCCAGCATTTT
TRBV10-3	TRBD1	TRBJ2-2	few	CAISESGQGPTGELFF	TGTGCCATCAGTGAGTCGGGACAGGGGCCCACCGGGGAGCTGTTTTTT
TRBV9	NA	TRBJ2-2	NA	CASSVRETGELFF	TGTGCCAGCAGCGTGCGAGAAACTGGGGAGCTGTTTTTT
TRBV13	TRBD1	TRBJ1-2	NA	CASSLAGGRGYTF	TGTGCCAGCAGCTTAGCAGGGGGGCGAGGCTACACCTTC
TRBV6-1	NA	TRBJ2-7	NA	CASSDPRLGTSYEQYF	TGTGCCAGCAGTGATCCGAGACTGGGAACCTCCTACGAGCAGTACTTC
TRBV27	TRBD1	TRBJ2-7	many	CASSVTGGLDEQYF	TGTGCCAGCAGTGTAACAGGGGGCTTAGACGAGCAGTACTTC
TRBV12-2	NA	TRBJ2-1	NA	CASRQRPLAGGPTLQYNEQFF	TGTGCAAGTCGCCAGAGGCCCTTAGCGGGAGGGCCCACCTTACAGTACAATGAGCAGTTCTTC
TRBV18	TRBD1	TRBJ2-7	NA	CASGQGMGEQYF	TGTGCCAGCGGACAGGGGATGGGCGAGCAGTACTTC
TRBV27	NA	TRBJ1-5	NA	CASSFLGQPQHF	TGTGCCAGCAGTTTCCTCGGTCAGCCCCAGCATTTT
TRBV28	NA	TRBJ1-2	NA	CASNGVGYGYTF	TGTGCCAGCAACGGGGTTGGCTATGGCTACACCTTC
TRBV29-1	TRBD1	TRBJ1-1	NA	CSVNRGQNTEAFF	TGCAGCGTGAACAGGGGGCAGAACACTGAAGCTTTCTTT
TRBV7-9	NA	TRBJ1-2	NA	CASSSTGVGDGYTF	TGTGCCAGCAGCTCGACAGGCGTCGGGGATGGCTACACCTTC
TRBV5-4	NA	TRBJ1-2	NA	CASSLKSAYNYGYTF	TGTGCCAGCAGCTTGAAGTCCGCTTATAACTATGGCTACACCTTC
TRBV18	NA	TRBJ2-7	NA	CASSPALAEEQYF	TGTGCCAGCTCACCAGCGCTAGCAGAAGAGCAGTACTTC
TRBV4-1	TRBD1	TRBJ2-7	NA	CASSRLPGQVNYEQYF	TGCGCCAGCAGCCGCCTGCCGGGACAGGTTAACTACGAGCAGTACTTC
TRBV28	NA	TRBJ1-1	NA	CASMGVNTEAFF	TGTGCCAGCATGGGGGTTAACACTGAAGCTTTCTTT
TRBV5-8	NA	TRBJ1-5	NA	CASSLSLGGINQPQHF	TGTGCCAGCAGCCTATCATTGGGGGGGATTAATCAGCCCCAGCATTTT